The 18 T cell receptor beta chains presented below share a single source sample, sequenced in a study of post-analysis software for immune sequencing data. Unique-molecular-identifier-tagged TCR beta cDNA libraries were used. MiXCR, run by TCRdb on the PCR reads, gives a single entry per CDR3 protein. The table shows hundreds of thousands of distinct CDR3 sequences, with approximately 45% occurring only once. Study outcomes and limitations: When patients were compared with controls, 4 or 5 TRBV segments were more frequent, TRBV5-6, TRBV5-1 and TRBV20-1 among them.

Their target antigens are unknown. Sequencing was performed on blood. Receptor source: a girl aged 5-17 years with multiple sclerosis.

This clonotype has a handful of counts. The rearrangement links TRBV5-1 to TRBJ2-1; TRBD2 aligns across 8 bases. Germline V gene sequence: CDR1 SGHRS, CDR2 YFSETQ. The CDR3 is 14 residues long. J was trimmed by 5 bases and V by 3 bases; bases with no gene match: 4. CDR3 residues: CASSSLAANNEQFF. The DNA for the CDR3 is TGCGCCAGCAGCTCACTAGCGGCTAACAATGAGCAGTTCTTC. The complete variable domain, with remaining parts taken from reference TRBV5-1 and TRBJ2-1, reads KAGVTQTPRYLIKTRGQQVTLSCSPISGHRSVSWYQQTPGQGLQFLFEYFSETQRNKGNFPGRFSGRQFSNSRSEMNVSTLELGDSALYLCASSSLAANNEQFFGPGTRLTVL.

The J gene is TRBJ2-5, the V gene TRBV28; D might be TRBD2 (6 bases). Germline lookup yields CDR1 MDHEN and CDR2 SYDVKM. CDR3 size: 16 residues. V was pared by 5 bases and J by 5 bases, with 21 bases between. The CDR3 reads CASSPQLSRDWETQYF. In DNA form, the CDR3 reads TGTGCCAGCAGTCCCCAGCTTTCGCGGGACTGGGAGACCCAGTACTTC.

V gene TRBV4-1 combines with J gene TRBJ1-5; weak D call: TRBD1 (5 bases). V gave up 0 bases and J gave up 5 bases, with 20 bases separating them. Germline CDR1 is MGHRA and CDR2 is YSYEKL. CDR3 length: 18 residues. CDR3 residues: CASSQEVLLGENDQPQHF. CDR3 in DNA: TGCGCCAGCAGCCAAGAGGTGCTTTTGGGGGAAAATGATCAGCCCCAGCATTTT.

Comment on this clonotype: The germline gene is not matched at one end of the junction; a read error may be the cause. This sequence joins TRBV4-1 and TRBJ2-1, with D possibly TRBD2 on 5 matching bases. The CDR3 has 13 residues. Germline V gives CDR1 MGHRA, CDR2 YSYEKL. CDR3 residues: CASSQAAGDEQFF. The CDR3 DNA is TGTGCCAGCAGCCAAGCCGCGGGCGATGAGCAGTTCTTC.

In this sample, this clonotype turned up a few times. The chain employs TRBV11-3 and TRBJ2-1, with unresolved D. The CDR3 is 13 residues long. CDR1 is SGHNT and CDR2 is YENEEA in the germline V gene. Trimming took 0 bases from V and 9 from J, leaving 9 bases between them. This CDR3 reads CASSLDGSSEQFF. The CDR3 bases are TGTGCCAGCAGCTTAGATGGCAGCTCTGAGCAGTTCTTC.

Turning to this clonotype: An end of the junction does not agree with germline; a read error may underlie this. The rearrangement links TRBV4-1 to TRBJ1-2; D possibly corresponds to TRBD1 (5 bases). The CDR3 loop spans 16 amino acids. Looked up from germline, CDR1 is MGHRA and CDR2 is YSYEKL. The CDR3 DNA follows: TGCGCCGGCAGCCAAGGGAGACAGCGAACTAACTATGGCTACACCTTC. It codes for CAGSQGRQRTNYGYTF.

The chain joins TRBV3-1 to TRBJ2-7; TRBD2 agrees at 9 bases. Germline V CDR1 and CDR2: LGHDT, YNNKEL (reference sequence). J gave up 6 bases and V 4 bases, and 4 bases lay outside the gene matches. The CDR3 contains 13 residues. CDR3 in DNA: TGTGCCAGCAGCCTCTTACTAGCGGGCGAGCAGTACTTC. Translated: CASSLLLAGEQYF.

This chain links TRBV20-1 with TRBJ1-1, with D perhaps matching TRBD1 (6 bases). Trimming stripped 2 bases from V and 2 bases from J, with 18 bases between. CDR1 is DFQATT, CDR2 SNEGSKA, per germline (reference sequence). This CDR3 comprises 16 residues. In nucleotides, the CDR3 is TGCAGTGCTAGAAATGGCCGAGGGGGAAGAAACACTGAAGCTTTCTTT. Protein product: CSARNGRGGRNTEAFF.

This chain joins TRBV7-2 and TRBJ2-7; tentative D call: TRBD2 (6 bases). Germline V CDR1 and CDR2: SGHTA, FQGNSA. Trimming left V 3 bases short and J 2 bases short, with 14 bases between. This CDR3 comprises 15 residues. The CDR3 DNA follows: TGTGCCAGCAGCTTTCTTCTAGCGCGGACCTACGAGCAGTACTTC. As protein: CASSFLLARTYEQYF.

This clonotype was seen only a few times. This sequence joins TRBV7-6 and TRBJ2-7, with 10 bases identical to TRBD2. V lost 1 base to trimming and J lost 5 bases; unmatched junction nucleotides: 8. This CDR3 is built from 16 residues. Germline V lookup: CDR1 SGHVS, CDR2 FNYEAQ. CDR3 sequence: CASSLVRASGRNEQYF. The CDR3 coding sequence is TGTGCCAGCAGCTTAGTCCGGGCTAGCGGGAGAAACGAGCAGTACTTC.

The rearrangement links TRBV20-1 to TRBJ2-7; D remains unclear. V was pared by 1 base and J by 6 bases, with 7 bases between. CDR1 and CDR2 from the germline V gene are DFQATT and SNEGSKA (reference sequence). The CDR3 extends over 11 amino acids. DNA for the CDR3: TGCAGTGCTAGAGTCGTTAGCGAGCAGTACTTC. Protein: CSARVVSEQYF.

This chain uses TRBV28 with TRBJ2-3, with D uncertain. V was shortened by 5 bases and J by 1 base, with 16 bases between the two germline ends. Germline loops: CDR1 MDHEN, CDR2 SYDVKM. This CDR3 comprises 16 residues. CDR3 protein: CASSTTVAMGTDTQYF. The CDR3 DNA sequence: TGTGCCAGCAGTACGACTGTCGCGATGGGCACAGATACGCAGTATTTT.

The V and J genes are TRBV29-1 and TRBJ1-1; 12 bases are shared with TRBD1. Germline trimming cut 5 bases from V and 3 bases from J; bases unmatched to any gene: 4. Germline CDR1 SQVTM, CDR2 ANQGSEA. The CDR3 spans 14 residues. The CDR3 loop is CSVRDRGRDTEAFF. The CDR3 coding sequence is TGCAGCGTTCGGGACAGGGGGCGAGACACTGAAGCTTTCTTT. Using reference TRBV29-1 and TRBJ1-1 for the parts outside the CDR3, the full variable domain is SAVISQKPSRDICQRGTSLTIQCQVDSQVTMMFWYRQQPGQSLTLIATANQGSEATYESGFVIDKFPISRPNLTFSTLTVSNMSPEDSSIYLCSVRDRGRDTEAFFGQGTRLTVV.

The CDR3 bases are TGCAGTGCTAGACAGGGGCCCTATCAGCCCCAGCATTTT. Protein: CSARQGPYQPQHF. J is TRBJ1-5 and V is TRBV20-1, with a weak D call TRBD1 (6 bases). Trimming left V 2 bases short and J 5 bases short, with 10 bases between. CDR1 is DFQATT, CDR2 SNEGSKA, per germline (reference sequence). The CDR3 spans 13 residues.

This clonotype was seen a few times. CDR3 region: CASSQDIGQGNEKLFF. The CDR3 DNA reads as TGTGCCAGCAGCCAAGACATCGGACAGGGTAATGAAAAACTGTTTTTT. The chain joins TRBV14 to TRBJ1-4; 8 bases match TRBD1. Per germline, CDR1 SGHDN and CDR2 FVKESK. The trim removed 0 bases at V and 4 bases at J, leaving 4 bases unmatched. The CDR3 extends over 16 amino acids.

A few counts support this clonotype. The rearrangement uses TRBV7-2 and TRBJ2-7; D is ambiguous. V was pared by 3 bases and J by 3 bases, with 6 bases between. This CDR3 spans 12 amino acids. CDR1 and CDR2 (germline): SGHTA, FQGNSA. CDR3 loop: CASSFTVYEQYF. CDR3 in DNA: TGTGCCAGCAGCTTCACCGTCTACGAGCAGTACTTC.

This clonotype was counted a few times. The junction differs from germline at one of its ends, possibly a read error. This rearrangement joins TRBV5-1 to TRBJ2-1; 7 bases line up with TRBD2. The CDR3 has 16 residues. Germline lookup yields CDR1 SGHRS and CDR2 YFSETQ. The CDR3 nucleotides read TGCGCCACCAGCCTCCGGTCTGGCGGGAGCGTAGTTGAGCAGTTCTTC. Translated, it gives CATSLRSGGSVVEQFF.

This clonotype has more than one count but fewer than ten. A junction end diverges from the germline sequence, so it may reflect a read error. The rearrangement joins TRBV7-2 to TRBJ2-1; possibly TRBD1 for D (6 bases). From germline, CDR1 is SGHTA and CDR2 FQGNSA. This CDR3 has 16 residues. CDR3 DNA sequence: TGTGCCAGCAGCGCAGAAGGGACATTCTCCTACAATGAGCAGTTTTTC. It yields the protein CASSAEGTFSYNEQFF.